These 5 T cell receptor beta chains came from one sample sequenced in a study of T cell repertoires in cytomegalovirus infection (dated by TCRdb to about 2019). The instrument given in TCRdb is Illumina HiSeq 1500. TCRdb cleaned the public reads at Q25 with fastp, built clones with MiXCR and kept in-frame beta chains. Every entry covers one CDR3 protein and lists the most common genes and DNA from its rows. The sample records roughly 70,000 distinct CDR3 sequences, 20% of which are singletons. The ten most abundant clones make up approximately 68% of the sample. The treatment or condition label of this sample denotes: in vitro stimulation with specific CMV peptide epitopes to enrich CMV-specific T cells. These receptors lack a known antigen. Sequencing was performed on CD8+ T cells from cultured PBMCs, taken from culture after CMV antigen stimulation. The receptors stem from a human donor in good health (CMV status not recorded). Some clones in this sample may be carry-over from other donors' samples.

The table lists this clonotype with a few counts. The CDR3 sequence is CASNSRGPQETQYF. The CDR3 nucleotides are TGTGCCAGCAATTCCAGGGGCCCACAAGAGACCCAGTACTTC. The chain recombines TRBV6-2 or TRBV6-3 with TRBJ2-5, with D possibly matching TRBD1 (6 bases). This CDR3 spans 14 amino acids. Trimming removed 7 bases from V and 2 bases from J, with 14 bases in between. Germline CDR1 and CDR2: MNHEY and SVGEGT.

V is TRBV6-2 or TRBV6-3 and J is TRBJ1-6; possibly TRBD1 for D (5 bases). The CDR3 is 15 amino acids. The germline CDR1 and CDR2 sequences are MNHEY and SVGEGT. V was pared by 2 bases and J by 7 bases, with 12 bases between. The DNA of the CDR3 is TGTGCCAGCAGTTACGGGGGGGTAAAGAATTCACCCCTCCACTTT. It codes for CASSYGGVKNSPLHF.

The chain joins TRBV7-9 to TRBJ2-4, with D unclear. Between the trimmed V and J ends, which lost 3 bases and 0 bases, there was a span of 12 bases. Germline CDR1 SEHNR, CDR2 FQNEAQ (reference sequence). The CDR3 has 16 amino acids. CDR3 sequence: CASSFSDTTAKNIQYF. Written as DNA, the CDR3 is TGTGCCAGCAGCTTTTCCGATACCACAGCCAAAAACATTCAGTACTTC.

The chain is built from TRBV4-1 and TRBJ2-1, with D unclear. CDR1 is MGHRA and CDR2 is YSYEKL in the germline V gene. The CDR3 contains 14 residues. V was shortened by 0 bases and J by 6 bases, with 9 bases between the two germline ends. The CDR3 region is CASSQDIRTNEQFF. The CDR3 coding sequence is TGCGCCAGCAGCCAAGATATAAGGACCAATGAGCAGTTCTTC.

The V gene is TRBV7-8, the J gene TRBJ2-7, with D maybe TRBD1 (6 bases). The ends were cut back, 7 bases at V and 4 bases at J, with 11 bases in the middle. The germline CDR1 and CDR2 sequences are SGHVS and FQNEAQ. This CDR3 is 12 amino acids long. The CDR3 here is CASTLQGYEQYF. Written as DNA, the CDR3 is TGTGCCAGCACTTTACAGGGTTACGAGCAGTACTTC.